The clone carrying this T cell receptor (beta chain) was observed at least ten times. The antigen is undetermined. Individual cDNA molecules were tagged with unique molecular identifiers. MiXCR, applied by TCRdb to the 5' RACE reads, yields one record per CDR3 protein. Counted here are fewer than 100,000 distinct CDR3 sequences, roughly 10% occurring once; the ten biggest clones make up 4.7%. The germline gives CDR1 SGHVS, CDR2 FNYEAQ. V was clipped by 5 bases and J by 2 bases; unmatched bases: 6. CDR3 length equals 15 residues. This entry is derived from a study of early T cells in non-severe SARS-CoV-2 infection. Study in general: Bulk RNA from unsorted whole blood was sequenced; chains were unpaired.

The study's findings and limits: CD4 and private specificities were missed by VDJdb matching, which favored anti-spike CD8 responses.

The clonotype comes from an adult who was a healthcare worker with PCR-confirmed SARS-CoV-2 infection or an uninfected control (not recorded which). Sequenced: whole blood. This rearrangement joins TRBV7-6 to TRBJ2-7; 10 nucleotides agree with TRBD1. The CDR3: CASSPDRGYPYEQYF. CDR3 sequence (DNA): TGTGCCAGCAGCCCGGACAGGGGGTACCCCTACGAGCAGTACTTC.